A single TCR beta chain is shown here with its context. As processed by the authors: Cell counts per sample came from amplifying reference gene primers. Clones were read by immunoSEQ multiplex PCR, and TCRdb kept only the in-frame ones, dropping some. That table is the source of V, J and clone size, and D and trimming were worked out from the DNA. Among more than 200,000 clones listed, 84% were seen once. Germline CDR1 reads LNHDA; CDR2 reads SQIVND (reference sequence). The V and J ends lost 5 bases and 7 bases respectively, with 12 bases between them. This CDR3 is 13 amino acids long. Followed over time, Seattle patients had been enrolled while infection was active. This specimen belongs to a study of blood T cell repertoires in COVID-19.

The receptor was derived from an elderly woman with COVID-19, enrolled during active disease. The rearrangement uses TRBV19 and TRBJ1-5, with D perhaps matching TRBD1 (5 bases). Sequenced: peripheral blood. In DNA, the CDR3 is TGTGCCAGTAGTCCCCTTGGGGGGCAGCCCCAGCATTTT. It encodes CASSPLGGQPQHF.